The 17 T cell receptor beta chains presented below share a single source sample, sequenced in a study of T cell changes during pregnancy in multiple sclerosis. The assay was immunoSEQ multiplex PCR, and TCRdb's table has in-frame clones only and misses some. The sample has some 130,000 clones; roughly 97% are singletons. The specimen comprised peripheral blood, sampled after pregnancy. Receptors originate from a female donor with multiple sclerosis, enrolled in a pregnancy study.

The CDR3 DNA reads TGCGCCAGCCACCAACAGGGCGGGGGTATCGATGAGCAGTTCTTC. The encoded protein is CASHQQGGGIDEQFF. V and J are TRBV5-1 and TRBJ2-1, with D perhaps TRBD2 (7 bases). The CDR3 contains 15 residues. The V and J ends lost 7 bases and 8 bases respectively, with 22 bases between them. The germline gives CDR1 SGHRS, CDR2 YFSETQ.

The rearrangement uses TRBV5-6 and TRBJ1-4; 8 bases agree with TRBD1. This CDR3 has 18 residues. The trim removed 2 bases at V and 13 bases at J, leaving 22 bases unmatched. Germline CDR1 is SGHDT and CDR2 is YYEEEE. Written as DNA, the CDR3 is TGTGCCAGCAGCTTCAAGAGGGAGGTGTGGAGGCATGACAGGGGACTGTTTTTT. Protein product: CASSFKREVWRHDRGLFF.

CDR3 coding DNA: TGTGCCAGCACGGGACAGGCTACCTACGAGCAGTACTTC. Its protein product is CASTGQATYEQYF. The chain employs TRBV19 and TRBJ2-7; 8 bases agree with TRBD1. The CDR3 sequence is 13 residues long. Germline V gene data show CDR1 as LNHDA and CDR2 as SQIVND (reference sequence). Germline trimming cut 9 bases from V and 2 bases from J; bases unmatched to any gene: 6.

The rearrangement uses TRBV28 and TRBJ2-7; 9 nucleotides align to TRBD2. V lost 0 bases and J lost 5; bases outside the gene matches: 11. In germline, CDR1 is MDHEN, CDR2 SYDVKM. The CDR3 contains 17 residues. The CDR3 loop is CASSLWTTSGTGHEQYF. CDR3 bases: TGTGCCAGCAGTTTATGGACGACTAGCGGAACAGGCCACGAGCAGTACTTC.

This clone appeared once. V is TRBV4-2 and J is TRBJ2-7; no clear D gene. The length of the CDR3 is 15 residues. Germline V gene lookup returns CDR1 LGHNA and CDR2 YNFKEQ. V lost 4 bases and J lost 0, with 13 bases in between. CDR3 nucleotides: TGTGCCAGCAGCCTGACACTTCTTAGCTCCTACGAGCAGTACTTC. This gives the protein CASSLTLLSSYEQYF.

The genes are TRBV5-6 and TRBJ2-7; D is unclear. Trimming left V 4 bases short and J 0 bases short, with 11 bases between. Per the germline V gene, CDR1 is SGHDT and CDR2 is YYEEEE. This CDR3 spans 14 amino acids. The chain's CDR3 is CASSLQPFSYEQYF. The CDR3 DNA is TGTGCCAGCAGCCTACAGCCTTTCTCCTACGAGCAGTACTTC.

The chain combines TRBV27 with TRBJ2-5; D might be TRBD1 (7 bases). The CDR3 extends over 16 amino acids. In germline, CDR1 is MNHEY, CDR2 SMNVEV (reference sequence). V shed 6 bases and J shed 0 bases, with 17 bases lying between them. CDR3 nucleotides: TGTGCCAGCAGCCGACAGGGCCGGGGGTACCAAGAGACCCAGTACTTC. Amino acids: CASSRQGRGYQETQYF.

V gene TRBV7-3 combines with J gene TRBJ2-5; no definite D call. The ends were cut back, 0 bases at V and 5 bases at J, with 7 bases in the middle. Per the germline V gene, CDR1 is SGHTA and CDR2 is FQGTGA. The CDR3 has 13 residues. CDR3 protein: CASSLTSVETQYF. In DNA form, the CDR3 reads TGTGCCAGCAGCTTAACGTCTGTGGAGACCCAGTACTTC.

As DNA, the CDR3 is TGTGCCAGCAGTTTAGAGGCGGGAGGGCCCTATGAGCAGTTCTTC. Protein sequence: CASSLEAGGPYEQFF. The J gene is TRBJ2-1, the V gene TRBV27; 9 nucleotides line up with TRBD2. The CDR3 spans 15 residues. The trim removed 2 bases at V and 8 bases at J, leaving 7 bases unmatched. The germline gives CDR1 MNHEY, CDR2 SMNVEV (reference sequence).

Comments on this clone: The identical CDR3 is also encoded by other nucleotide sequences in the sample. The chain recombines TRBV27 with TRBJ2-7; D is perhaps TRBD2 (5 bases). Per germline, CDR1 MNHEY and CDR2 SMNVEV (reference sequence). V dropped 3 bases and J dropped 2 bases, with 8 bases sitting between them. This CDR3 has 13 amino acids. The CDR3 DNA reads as TGTGCCAGCAGTTTGAGCGGCCCCTACGAGCAGTACTTC. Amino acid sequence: CASSLSGPYEQYF.

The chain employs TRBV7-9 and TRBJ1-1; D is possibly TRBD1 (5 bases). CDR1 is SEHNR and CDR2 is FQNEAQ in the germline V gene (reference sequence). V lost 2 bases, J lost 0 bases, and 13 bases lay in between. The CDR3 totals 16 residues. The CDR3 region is CASSLPLGGMNTEAFF. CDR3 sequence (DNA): TGTGCCAGCAGCTTACCCCTGGGGGGGATGAACACTGAAGCTTTCTTT. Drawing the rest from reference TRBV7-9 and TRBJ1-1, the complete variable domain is DTGVSQNPRHKITKRGQNVTFRCDPISEHNRLYWYRQTLGQGPEFLTYFQNEAQLEKSRLLSDRFSAERPKGSFSTLEIQRTEQGDSAMYLCASSLPLGGMNTEAFFGQGTRLTVV.

As DNA, the CDR3 is TGTGCCAGCAGCGTAGGGGCAGGGGGCTTGAGACTAGCGGGAATGGAGCAGTTCTTC. It codes for CASSVGAGGLRLAGMEQFF. The rearrangement uses TRBV9 and TRBJ2-1, with 11 bases fitting TRBD2. Germline CDR1 and CDR2: SGDLS and YYNGEE. J was trimmed by 10 bases and V by 0 bases; bases with no gene match: 18. The CDR3 is made up of 19 amino acids.

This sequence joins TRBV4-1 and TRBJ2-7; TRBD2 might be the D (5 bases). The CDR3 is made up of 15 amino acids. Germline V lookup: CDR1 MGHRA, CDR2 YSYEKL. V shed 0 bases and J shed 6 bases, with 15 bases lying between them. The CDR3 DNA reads TGCGCCAGCAGCCAAGATCGACTAAGTTTCAGCGAGCAGTACTTC. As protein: CASSQDRLSFSEQYF.

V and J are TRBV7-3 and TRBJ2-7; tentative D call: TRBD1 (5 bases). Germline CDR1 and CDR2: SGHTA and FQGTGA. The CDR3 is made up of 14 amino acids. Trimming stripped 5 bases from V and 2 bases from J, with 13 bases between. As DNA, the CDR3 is TGTGCCAGCAGCCAATCGAAGGGGCCCTACGAGCAGTACTTC. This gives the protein CASSQSKGPYEQYF.

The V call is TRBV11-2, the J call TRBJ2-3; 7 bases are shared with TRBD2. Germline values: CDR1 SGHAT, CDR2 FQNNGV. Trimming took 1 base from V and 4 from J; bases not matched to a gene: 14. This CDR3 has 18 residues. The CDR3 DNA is TGTGCCAGCAGCTTAGGACAAGGACTAGGGACGGGGGCAGATACGCAGTATTTT. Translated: CASSLGQGLGTGADTQYF.

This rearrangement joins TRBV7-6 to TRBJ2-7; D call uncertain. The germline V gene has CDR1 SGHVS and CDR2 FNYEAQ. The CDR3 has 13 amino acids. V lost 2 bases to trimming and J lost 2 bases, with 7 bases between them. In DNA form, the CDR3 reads TGTGCCAGCAGCTTAAAGGAGACCTACGAGCAGTACTTC. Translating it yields CASSLKETYEQYF.

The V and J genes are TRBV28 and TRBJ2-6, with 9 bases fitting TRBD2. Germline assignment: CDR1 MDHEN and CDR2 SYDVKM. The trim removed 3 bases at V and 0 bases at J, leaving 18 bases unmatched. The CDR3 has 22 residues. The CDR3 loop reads CASSFLPPPSGMVNSGANVLTF. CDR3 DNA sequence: TGTGCCAGCAGTTTCCTCCCCCCGCCTAGCGGGATGGTAAACTCTGGGGCCAACGTCCTGACTTTC.